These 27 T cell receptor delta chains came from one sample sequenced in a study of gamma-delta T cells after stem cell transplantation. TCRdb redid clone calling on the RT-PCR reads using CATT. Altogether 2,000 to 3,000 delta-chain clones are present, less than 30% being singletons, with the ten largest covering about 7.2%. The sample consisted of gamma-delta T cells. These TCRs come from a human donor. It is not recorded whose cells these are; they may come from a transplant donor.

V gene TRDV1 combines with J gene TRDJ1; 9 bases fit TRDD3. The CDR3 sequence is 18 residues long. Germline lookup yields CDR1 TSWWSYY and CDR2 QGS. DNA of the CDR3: TGTGCCCTTCAACCGTCCCCCTACTCTTATACTGGGGGAGGGAGACTCATCTTT. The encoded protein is CALQPSPYSYTGGGRLIF.

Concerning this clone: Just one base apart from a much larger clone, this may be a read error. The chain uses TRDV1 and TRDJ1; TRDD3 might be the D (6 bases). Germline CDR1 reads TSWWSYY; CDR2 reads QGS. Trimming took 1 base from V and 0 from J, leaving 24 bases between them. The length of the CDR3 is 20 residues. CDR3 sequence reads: CALGEPTTFNVGAHTDKLIF. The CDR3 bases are TGTGCTCTTGGGGAACCCACTACGTTTAACGTGGGGGCCCACACCGATAAACTCATCTTT.

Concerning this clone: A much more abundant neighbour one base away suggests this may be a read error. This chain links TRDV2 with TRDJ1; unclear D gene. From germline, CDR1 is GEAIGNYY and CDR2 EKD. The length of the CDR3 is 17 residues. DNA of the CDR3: TGTGCCCGTGACACCCTGGAACGGATCGTTTACACCGATAAACTCATCTTT. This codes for CARDTLERIVYTDKLIF.

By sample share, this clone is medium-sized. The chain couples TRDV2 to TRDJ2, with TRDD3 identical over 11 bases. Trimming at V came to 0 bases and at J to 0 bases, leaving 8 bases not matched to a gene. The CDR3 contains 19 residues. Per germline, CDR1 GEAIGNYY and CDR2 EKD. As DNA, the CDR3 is TGTGCCTGTGACACCGTGCCTCTGGGGGATACTACTTTGACAGCACAACTCTTCTTT. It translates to CACDTVPLGDTTLTAQLFF.

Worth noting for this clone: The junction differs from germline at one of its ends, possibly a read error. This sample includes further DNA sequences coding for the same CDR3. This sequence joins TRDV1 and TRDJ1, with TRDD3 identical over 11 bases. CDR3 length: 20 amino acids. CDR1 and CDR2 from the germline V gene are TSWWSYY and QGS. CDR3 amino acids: CALGELRSLLGDIYTDKLIF. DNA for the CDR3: TGTGCTCTTGGGGAACTTCGGAGTCTACTGGGGGATATTTACACCGATAAACTCATCTTC.

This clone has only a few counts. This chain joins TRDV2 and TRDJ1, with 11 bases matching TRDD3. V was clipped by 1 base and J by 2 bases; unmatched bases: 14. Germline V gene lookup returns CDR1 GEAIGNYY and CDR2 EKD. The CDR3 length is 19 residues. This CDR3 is CACDTRERGWGIRTDKLIF. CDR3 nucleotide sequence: TGTGCCTGTGACACGAGAGAGCGTGGGTGGGGGATACGGACCGATAAACTCATCTTT.

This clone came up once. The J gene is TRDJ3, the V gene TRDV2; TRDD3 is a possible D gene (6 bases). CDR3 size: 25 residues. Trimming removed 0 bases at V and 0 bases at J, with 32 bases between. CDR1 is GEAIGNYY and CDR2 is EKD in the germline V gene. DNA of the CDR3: TGTGCCTGTGACACCCGTTGGCTCCCGAGGCTGGTGGATACCACCTTCTCCTGGGACACCCGACAGATGTTTTTC. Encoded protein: CACDTRWLPRLVDTTFSWDTRQMFF.

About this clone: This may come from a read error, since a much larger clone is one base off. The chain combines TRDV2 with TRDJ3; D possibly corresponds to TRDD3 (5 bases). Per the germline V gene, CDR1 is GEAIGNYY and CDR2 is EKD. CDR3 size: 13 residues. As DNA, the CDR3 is TGTGCCGTGAGCTCCTGGGACACCCGACAGAGGTTTTTC. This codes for CAVSSWDTRQRFF.

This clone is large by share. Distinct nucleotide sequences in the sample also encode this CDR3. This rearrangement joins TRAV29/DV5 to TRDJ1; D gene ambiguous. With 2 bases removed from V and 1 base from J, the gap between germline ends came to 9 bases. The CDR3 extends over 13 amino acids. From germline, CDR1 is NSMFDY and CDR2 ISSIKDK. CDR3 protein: CAARRVPTDKLIF. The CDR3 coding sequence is TGTGCAGCAAGACGGGTCCCCACCGATAAACTCATCTTT.

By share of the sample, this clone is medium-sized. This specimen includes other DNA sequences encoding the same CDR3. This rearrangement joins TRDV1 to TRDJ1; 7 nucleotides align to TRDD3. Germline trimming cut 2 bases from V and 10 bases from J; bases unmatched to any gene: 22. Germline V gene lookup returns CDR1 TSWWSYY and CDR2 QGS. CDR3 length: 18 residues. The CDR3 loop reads CALGETTVYWGKGVGLIF. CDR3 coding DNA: TGTGCTCTTGGGGAAACCACCGTGTACTGGGGAAAAGGTGTAGGACTCATCTTT.

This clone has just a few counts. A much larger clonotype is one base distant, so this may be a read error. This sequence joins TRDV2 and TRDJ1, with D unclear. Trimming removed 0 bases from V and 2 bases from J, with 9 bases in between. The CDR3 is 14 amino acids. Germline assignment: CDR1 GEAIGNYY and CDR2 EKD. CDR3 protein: CACDTGRRTDKLIF. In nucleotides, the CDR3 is TGTGCCTGTGACACCGGGAGACGGACCGATAAACTCATCTTT.

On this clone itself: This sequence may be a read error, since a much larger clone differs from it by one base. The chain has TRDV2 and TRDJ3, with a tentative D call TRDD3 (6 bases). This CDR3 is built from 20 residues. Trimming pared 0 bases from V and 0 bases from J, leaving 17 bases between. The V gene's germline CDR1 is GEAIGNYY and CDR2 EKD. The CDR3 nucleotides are TGTGCCTGTGACACCGGCAGGGGGACCTATAGCTCCTGGGACACCCGACAGATGTTTTTC. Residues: CACDTGRGTYSSWDTRQMFF.

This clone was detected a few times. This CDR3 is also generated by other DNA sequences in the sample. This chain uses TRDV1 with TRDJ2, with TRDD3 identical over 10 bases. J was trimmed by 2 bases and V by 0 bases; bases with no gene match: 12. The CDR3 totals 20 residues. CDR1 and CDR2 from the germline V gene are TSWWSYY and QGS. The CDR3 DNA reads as TGTGCTCTTGGGGAACTCGGCCTTCCCTGGGGGATAGGGTTGACAGCACAACTCTTCTTT. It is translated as CALGELGLPWGIGLTAQLFF.

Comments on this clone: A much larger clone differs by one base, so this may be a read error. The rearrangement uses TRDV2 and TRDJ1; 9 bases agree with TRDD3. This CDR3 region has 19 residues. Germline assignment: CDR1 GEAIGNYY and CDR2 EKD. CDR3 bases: TGTGCCTGTGACTCACCCGACGGGGGATACCGTTTGGGGACCGATAACCTCATCTTT. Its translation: CACDSPDGGYRLGTDNLIF.

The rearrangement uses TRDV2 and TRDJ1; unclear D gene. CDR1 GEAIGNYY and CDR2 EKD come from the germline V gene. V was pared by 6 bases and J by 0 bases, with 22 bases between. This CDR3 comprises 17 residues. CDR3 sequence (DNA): TGTGCCTGTCATTCCGCGCGCGGACGGACGTACACCGATAAACTCATCTTT. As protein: CACHSARGRTYTDKLIF.

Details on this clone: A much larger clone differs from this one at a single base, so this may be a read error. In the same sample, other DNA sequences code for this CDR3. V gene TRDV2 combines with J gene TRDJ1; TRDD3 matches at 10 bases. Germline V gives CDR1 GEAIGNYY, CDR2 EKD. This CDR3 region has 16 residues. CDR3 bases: TGTGCCTGTGGCGAGGGGGATACGCGATGTACCGATAAACTCATTTTT. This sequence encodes CACGEGDTRCTDKLIF.

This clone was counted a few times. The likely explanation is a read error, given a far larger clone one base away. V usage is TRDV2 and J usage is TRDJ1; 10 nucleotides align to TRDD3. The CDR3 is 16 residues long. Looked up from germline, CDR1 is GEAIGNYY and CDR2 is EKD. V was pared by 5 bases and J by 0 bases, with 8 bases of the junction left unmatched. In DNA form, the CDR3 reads TGTGCCTGTGGCTCGTACTGGGGGATTGACACCGATAAACTCATCTTT. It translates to CACGSYWGIDTDKLIF.

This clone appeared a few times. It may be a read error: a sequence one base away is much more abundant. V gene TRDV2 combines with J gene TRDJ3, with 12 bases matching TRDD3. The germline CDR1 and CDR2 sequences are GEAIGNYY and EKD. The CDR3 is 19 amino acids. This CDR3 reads CACDTGSGGYAWDTRQVFF. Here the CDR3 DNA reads TGTGCCTGTGACACCGGTTCTGGGGGATACGCCTGGGACACCCGACAGGTGTTTTTC.

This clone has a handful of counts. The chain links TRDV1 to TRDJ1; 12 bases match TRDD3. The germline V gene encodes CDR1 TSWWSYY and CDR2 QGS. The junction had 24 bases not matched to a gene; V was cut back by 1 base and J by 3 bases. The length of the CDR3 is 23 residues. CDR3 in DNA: TGTGCTCTTGGGGAACGACCCACTTCCTGTACTGGGGGATACCGGGGGGTGGCCGATAAACTCATCTTT. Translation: CALGERPTSCTGGYRGVADKLIF.

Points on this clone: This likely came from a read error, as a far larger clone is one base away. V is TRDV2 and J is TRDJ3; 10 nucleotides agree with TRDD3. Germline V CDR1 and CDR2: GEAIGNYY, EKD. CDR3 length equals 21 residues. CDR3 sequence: CACDTVPYWGISSWGTRQMFF. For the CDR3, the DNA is TGTGCCTGTGACACTGTTCCGTACTGGGGGATTAGCTCCTGGGGCACCCGACAGATGTTTTTC.

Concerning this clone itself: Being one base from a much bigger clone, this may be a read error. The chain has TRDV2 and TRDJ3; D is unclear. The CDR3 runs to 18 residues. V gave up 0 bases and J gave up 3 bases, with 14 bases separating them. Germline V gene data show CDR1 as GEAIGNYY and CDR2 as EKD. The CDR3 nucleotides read TGTGCCTGTGACACCGCGATGGGTAATCTCTGGGACACCCGACAGATGTTTTTC. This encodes CACDTAMGNLWDTRQMFF.

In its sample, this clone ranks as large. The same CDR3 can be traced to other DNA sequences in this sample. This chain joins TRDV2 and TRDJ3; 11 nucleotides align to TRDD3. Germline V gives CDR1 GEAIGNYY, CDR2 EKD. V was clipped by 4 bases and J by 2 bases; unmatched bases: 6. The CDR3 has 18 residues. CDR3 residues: CACDELGDNPWDTRQMFF. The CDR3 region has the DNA TGTGCCTGTGATGAACTGGGGGATAATCCCTGGGACACCCGACAGATGTTTTTC.

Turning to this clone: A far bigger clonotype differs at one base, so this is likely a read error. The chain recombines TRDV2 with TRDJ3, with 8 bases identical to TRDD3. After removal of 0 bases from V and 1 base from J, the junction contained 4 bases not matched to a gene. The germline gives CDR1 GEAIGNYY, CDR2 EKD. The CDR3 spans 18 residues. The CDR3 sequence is CACDTGGIKSWDTRQMFF. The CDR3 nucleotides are TGTGCCTGTGACACCGGGGGGATAAAATCCTGGGACACCCGACAGATGTTTTTC.

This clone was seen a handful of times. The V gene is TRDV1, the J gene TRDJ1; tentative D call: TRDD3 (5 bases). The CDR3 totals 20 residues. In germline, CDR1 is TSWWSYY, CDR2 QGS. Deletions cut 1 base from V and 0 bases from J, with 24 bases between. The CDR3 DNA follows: TGTGCTCTTGGGGAACCTGTCTCCCCCCCGAAACTGGTTTACACCGATAAACTCATCTTT. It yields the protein CALGEPVSPPKLVYTDKLIF.

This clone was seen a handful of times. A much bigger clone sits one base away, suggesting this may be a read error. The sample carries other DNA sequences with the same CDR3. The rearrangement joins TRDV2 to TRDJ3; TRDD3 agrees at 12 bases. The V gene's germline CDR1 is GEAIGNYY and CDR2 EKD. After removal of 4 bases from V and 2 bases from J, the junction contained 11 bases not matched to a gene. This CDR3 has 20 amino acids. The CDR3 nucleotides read TGTGCCTGTGATACCGTACTGGGGGATACCCACACCTGGGACACCCGACAGATGTTTTTC. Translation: CACDTVLGDTHTWDTRQMFF.

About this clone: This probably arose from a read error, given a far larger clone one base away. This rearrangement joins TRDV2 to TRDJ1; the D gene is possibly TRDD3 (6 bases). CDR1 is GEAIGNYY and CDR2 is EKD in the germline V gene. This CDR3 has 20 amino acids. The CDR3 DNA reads TGTGCCTGTGACGCCCGTATTCCCAGTACTGGGTACTTTTACACCGATACACTCATCTTT. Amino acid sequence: CACDARIPSTGYFYTDTLIF.

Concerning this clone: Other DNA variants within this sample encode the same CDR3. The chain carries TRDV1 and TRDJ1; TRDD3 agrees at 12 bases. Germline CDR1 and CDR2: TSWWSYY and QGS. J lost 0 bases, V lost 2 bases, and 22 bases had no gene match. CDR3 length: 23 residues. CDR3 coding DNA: TGTGCTCTTGGGGAAGGGGAAGAGACTAACGCACTGGGGGATACCCCGTACACCGATAAACTCATCTTT. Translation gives CALGEGEETNALGDTPYTDKLIF.